The 29 T cell receptor beta chains below were found in one sample sequenced in a study of blood T cells in healthy people across ages. For the second PCR, which ran for about 7 to 11 cycles, a sample-barcoded 5' primer and a J-beta primer mix were used. TCRdb independently ran MiXCR on the 5' RACE reads; one entry per CDR3 protein. The sample lists 1.5 million to 2 million distinct CDR3 sequences; about 35% were seen once. Sequenced sample: blood. Receptors originate from a woman aged 25 to 39 in good health.

This clonotype was found a few times. The V gene is TRBV5-1, the J gene TRBJ2-5, with D uncertain. The germline V gene has CDR1 SGHRS and CDR2 YFSETQ. V dropped 0 bases and J dropped 4 bases, with 13 bases sitting between them. There are 15 residues in the CDR3. The CDR3 is CASSLGSATGETQYF. CDR3 nucleotide sequence: TGCGCCAGCAGCTTGGGTTCAGCTACGGGAGAGACCCAGTACTTC. Full variable domain (remainder filled in from reference TRBV5-1 and TRBJ2-5): KAGVTQTPRYLIKTRGQQVTLSCSPISGHRSVSWYQQTPGQGLQFLFEYFSETQRNKGNFPGRFSGRQFSNSRSEMNVSTLELGDSALYLCASSLGSATGETQYFGPGTRLLVL.

The rearrangement uses TRBV6-1 and TRBJ2-5, with D perhaps matching TRBD2 (5 bases). Germline lookup yields CDR1 MNHNS and CDR2 SASEGT. The CDR3 runs 16 residues. Trimming left V 3 bases short and J 5 bases short, with 19 bases between. The CDR3 DNA follows: TGTGCCAGCAGTGAGAGGGCCCCCCACCCGAGGGAGACCCAGTACTTC. Translation: CASSERAPHPRETQYF.

The V and J genes are TRBV2 and TRBJ2-7, with 11 bases matching TRBD1. This CDR3 has 15 amino acids. Germline V gene lookup returns CDR1 SNHLY and CDR2 FYNNEI. V trimming: 5 bases; J trimming: 5 bases; junction bases outside the gene matches: 8. CDR3 DNA sequence: TGTGCCAGCAGTCTTCCAGGACAGGGGGCCAACGAGCAGTACTTC. As protein: CASSLPGQGANEQYF.

The chain employs TRBV28 and TRBJ1-5; D might be TRBD1 (6 bases). The CDR3 has 16 residues. The germline gives CDR1 MDHEN, CDR2 SYDVKM. Trimming stripped 6 bases from V and 5 bases from J, with 20 bases between. This CDR3 is CASSSRDRRGYQPQHF. In DNA, the CDR3 is TGTGCCAGCAGCTCCCGCGACAGGAGGGGTTATCAGCCCCAGCATTTT. Full variable domain (rest looked up from reference TRBV28 and TRBJ1-5): DVKVTQSSRYLVKRTGEKVFLECVQDMDHENMFWYRQDPGLGLRLIYFSYDVKMKEKGDIPEGYSVSREKKERFSLILESASTNQTSMYLCASSSRDRRGYQPQHFGDGTRLSIL.

A single count supports this clonotype. The J gene is TRBJ2-1, the V gene TRBV7-3, with 10 nucleotides matching TRBD2. J was trimmed by 5 bases and V by 5 bases; bases with no gene match: 12. Germline CDR1 reads SGHTA; CDR2 reads FQGTGA. The CDR3 is 17 residues long. This CDR3 reads CASSRGTSVRTHNEQFF. CDR3 DNA: TGTGCCAGCAGCCGGGGGACTAGCGTTAGAACCCACAATGAGCAGTTCTTC.

V gene TRBV5-1 combines with J gene TRBJ2-1; tentative D call: TRBD1 (6 bases). CDR1 is SGHRS, CDR2 YFSETQ, per germline. CDR3 length: 14 residues. With 5 bases removed from V and 4 bases from J, the gap between germline ends came to 13 bases. For the CDR3, the DNA is TGCGCCAGCAGTTCGACAGGACCATACAATGAGCAGTTCTTC. Translation: CASSSTGPYNEQFF.

The chain uses TRBV7-6 and TRBJ2-5; D is ambiguous. The assigned J gene may be wrong: the sequence end matches TRBJ2-7 better. The CDR3 has 15 residues. Per the germline V gene, CDR1 is SGHVS and CDR2 is FNYEAQ. CDR3 in DNA: TGTGCCAGCAGCTTAGCGGACGGGCAGACCTACGAGCAGTACTTC. Encoded protein: CASSLADGQTYEQYF.

The chain employs TRBV29-1 and TRBJ1-2; D possibly corresponds to TRBD1 (6 bases). Germline loops: CDR1 SQVTM, CDR2 ANQGSEA. The CDR3 runs to 19 residues. Trimming shortened V by 5 bases and J by 4 bases, and 32 bases separated the two germline ends. In nucleotides, the CDR3 is TGCAGCGTTCAGCGCGCCCCATTAGGGACATTCGATATGGGCTATGGCTACACCTTC. Protein: CSVQRAPLGTFDMGYGYTF.

Comment on this clonotype: A clone one base away is much larger, so this may be a read error. The V gene is TRBV6-4, the J gene TRBJ2-1; 10 nucleotides match TRBD1. Germline lookup yields CDR1 MRHNA and CDR2 SNTAGT. This CDR3 region has 14 residues. CDR3 bases: TGTGCCAGCAGTGAGGGACAGGGGTACAATGGGCAGTTCTTC. As protein: CASSEGQGYNGQFF.

This clonotype was counted ten times or more. The V gene is TRBV7-9, the J gene TRBJ2-7; D is perhaps TRBD1 (5 bases). CDR1 SEHNR and CDR2 FQNEAQ come from the germline V gene (reference sequence). The CDR3 spans 15 residues. V lost 0 bases and J 2 bases, leaving 11 bases between the germline ends. The CDR3 loop is CASSLAQGSTYEQYF. DNA of the CDR3: TGTGCCAGCAGCTTAGCTCAGGGATCGACCTACGAGCAGTACTTC.

This chain links TRBV29-1 with TRBJ2-1, with D perhaps TRBD1 (6 bases). CDR1 and CDR2 from the germline V gene are SQVTM and ANQGSEA. V was pared by 3 bases and J by 5 bases, with 11 bases between. The CDR3 is 13 residues long. CDR3 coding DNA: TGCAGCGTTGACCTGGGGGCCCACAATGAGCAGTTCTTC. Residues: CSVDLGAHNEQFF.

This clonotype has a handful of counts. The chain has TRBV27 and TRBJ2-1; a possible D gene is TRBD1 (6 bases). The CDR3 is made up of 14 amino acids. Germline V gene data show CDR1 as MNHEY and CDR2 as SMNVEV (reference sequence). Trimming removed 2 bases at V and 9 bases at J, with 14 bases between. DNA of the CDR3: TGTGCCAGCAGTTTAGGCTACAGGGCCCTTGAGCAGTTCTTC. Translated, it gives CASSLGYRALEQFF.

This clonotype was found many times. The chain couples TRBV6-1 to TRBJ1-5; no clear D. Looked up from germline, CDR1 is MNHNS and CDR2 is SASEGT. The CDR3 loop spans 13 amino acids. V lost 7 bases, J lost 7 bases, and 14 bases lay in between. The CDR3 DNA follows: TGTGCCAGCAACCAAACGCCGCGGCAGCCCCAGCATTTT. Residues: CASNQTPRQPQHF.

The chain links TRBV3-1 to TRBJ2-3; TRBD1 agrees at 7 bases. The CDR3 sequence is 17 residues long. V was pared by 4 bases and J by 4 bases, with 14 bases of the junction left unmatched. Per germline, CDR1 LGHDT and CDR2 YNNKEL (reference sequence). In DNA form, the CDR3 reads TGTGCCAGCAGCCTATGGGGACAGACGGCAAGCGCAGATACGCAGTATTTT. It encodes CASSLWGQTASADTQYF.

This clonotype has more than one count but fewer than ten. The chain joins TRBV20-1 to TRBJ2-1; no clear D. This CDR3 contains 13 residues. V lost 5 bases and J 8 bases, leaving 16 bases between the germline ends. Germline V CDR1 and CDR2: DFQATT, SNEGSKA (reference sequence). CDR3 DNA sequence: TGCAGTGCTCCTCTAAGACCTTGGGATGAGCAGTTCTTC. Its translation: CSAPLRPWDEQFF.

Only a few counts were recorded for this clonotype. The chain uses TRBV20-1 and TRBJ1-2; D is unresolved. V was cut by 3 bases and J by 0 bases, with 8 bases left in between. Germline CDR1 is DFQATT and CDR2 is SNEGSKA (reference sequence). This CDR3 comprises 13 residues. This CDR3 is CSARGLANYGYTF. The CDR3 bases are TGCAGTGCTAGGGGTTTAGCTAACTATGGCTACACCTTC.

This chain uses TRBV30 with TRBJ1-1; D unresolved. CDR3 size: 9 residues. CDR1 and CDR2 (germline): GTSNPN, SVGIG (reference sequence). V gave up 0 bases and J gave up 11 bases, with 4 bases separating them. CDR3 sequence reads: CAWSVLAFF. CDR3 sequence (DNA): TGTGCCTGGAGTGTACTGGCTTTCTTT. Using reference TRBV30 and TRBJ1-1 for the parts outside the CDR3, the full variable domain is SQTIHQWPATLVQPVGSPLSLECTVEGTSNPNLYWYRQAAGRGLQLLFYSVGIGQISSEVPQNLSASRPQDRQFILSSKKLLLSDSGFYLCAWSVLAFFGQGTRLTVV.

V gene TRBV6-1 combines with J gene TRBJ1-5; no clear D. The CDR3 is made up of 15 amino acids. The germline V gene encodes CDR1 MNHNS and CDR2 SASEGT. Trimming took off 1 base at V and 6 bases at J, with 13 bases between the two ends. The CDR3 region has the DNA TGTGCCAGCAGTGAAGGCAGGAGCATCGCTCAGCCCCAGCATTTT. Amino acid sequence: CASSEGRSIAQPQHF.

In its sample, this clonotype was seen a few times. An end of the junction does not agree with germline; a read error may underlie this. The V gene is TRBV20-1, the J gene TRBJ1-1; tentative D call: TRBD1 (5 bases). The CDR3 has 12 residues. Germline CDR1 DFQATT, CDR2 SNEGSKA (reference sequence). CDR3 amino acids: CSASQTDTEAFF. The CDR3 DNA reads as TGCAGTGCTAGTCAGACAGACACCGAAGCTTTCTTT.

This clonotype was observed a handful of times. The chain couples TRBV3-1 to TRBJ2-5; D remains unclear. Germline-derived CDR1 and CDR2 are LGHDT and YNNKEL (reference sequence). This CDR3 comprises 14 residues. Trimming cost V 1 base and J 4 bases, with 10 bases left between them. In DNA, the CDR3 is TGTGCCAGCAGCCAAGTTTCCACACGAGAGACCCAGTACTTC. Amino acid sequence: CASSQVSTRETQYF.

The V call is TRBV29-1, the J call TRBJ1-2; D call uncertain. Deletions cut 6 bases from V and 4 bases from J, with 3 bases between. Per the germline V gene, CDR1 is SQVTM and CDR2 is ANQGSEA. The CDR3 totals 9 residues. The CDR3 coding sequence is TGCAGCGTCGGCTATGGCTACACCTTC. It encodes CSVGYGYTF.

A single count supports this clonotype. The chain employs TRBV30 and TRBJ2-3; D is perhaps TRBD2 (6 bases). The CDR3 consists of 14 residues. Trimming removed 0 bases at V and 2 bases at J, with 9 bases between. In germline, CDR1 is GTSNPN, CDR2 SVGIG (reference sequence). The chain's CDR3 is CAWSVRGATDTQYF. The CDR3 nucleotides are TGTGCCTGGAGTGTTCGCGGGGCCACAGATACGCAGTATTTT.

The rearrangement uses TRBV3-1 and TRBJ1-5; TRBD1 might be the D (6 bases). Trimming took 4 bases from V and 4 from J, leaving 14 bases between them. Germline loops: CDR1 LGHDT, CDR2 YNNKEL (reference sequence). The CDR3 spans 15 residues. CDR3 sequence reads: CASSPKTTGNQPQHF. The CDR3 DNA sequence: TGTGCCAGCAGCCCGAAGACGACAGGTAATCAGCCCCAGCATTTT.

This chain links TRBV18 with TRBJ1-6; 8 bases line up with TRBD1. With V trimmed by 2 bases and J by 6 bases, 6 bases remained unmatched. CDR1 is KGHSH, CDR2 LQKENI, per germline. CDR3 length: 16 residues. The CDR3 sequence: CASSPSLDRGNSPLHF. The CDR3 DNA sequence: TGTGCCAGCTCACCATCGTTAGACAGGGGTAATTCACCCCTCCACTTT. The full variable domain, its missing parts supplied by reference TRBV18 and TRBJ1-6, is NAGVMQNPRHLVRRRGQEARLRCSPMKGHSHVYWYRQLPEEGLKFMVYLQKENIIDESGMPKERFSAEFPKEGPSILRIQQVVRGDSAAYFCASSPSLDRGNSPLHFGNGTRLTVT.

This clonotype was counted only a few times. The CDR3 protein is CSARAHSQHYNEQFF. As DNA, the CDR3 is TGCAGTGCTAGAGCCCATAGCCAGCATTATAATGAGCAGTTCTTC. This sequence joins TRBV20-1 and TRBJ2-1; D not certain. Trimming took 1 base from V and 7 from J, leaving 17 bases between them. The CDR3 has 15 amino acids. Per the germline V gene, CDR1 is DFQATT and CDR2 is SNEGSKA (reference sequence).

Only a few counts were recorded for this clonotype. V is TRBV20-1 and J is TRBJ2-7; tentative D call: TRBD1 (5 bases). Trimming stripped 7 bases from V and 0 bases from J, with 13 bases between. Germline values: CDR1 DFQATT, CDR2 SNEGSKA (reference sequence). The CDR3 sequence is 13 residues long. Here the CDR3 DNA reads TGCAGTGGAAGGGTAGGGGTCTCCTACGAGCAGTACTTC. Its translation: CSGRVGVSYEQYF.

This clonotype was seen more than once but under ten times. The chain joins TRBV5-1 to TRBJ1-2; 8 bases align to TRBD1. The CDR3 contains 15 residues. The V and J ends lost 4 bases and 6 bases, in that order; junction bases with no gene match: 11. Germline loops: CDR1 SGHRS, CDR2 YFSETQ. The CDR3 sequence is CASSVEQGGRNGYTF. For the CDR3, the DNA is TGCGCCAGCAGCGTAGAACAGGGGGGAAGGAATGGCTACACCTTC.

Points on this clonotype: One junction end does not reproduce the germline sequence, and a read error may be involved. The chain links TRBV27 to TRBJ2-1, with 10 positions matching TRBD2. This CDR3 is 15 amino acids long. Germline V gene sequence: CDR1 MNHEY, CDR2 SMNVEV (reference sequence). The CDR3 DNA reads TGTGCCAGCACTTTAGCGGGAGGAACCTACAATGAGCAGTTCTTC. Its translation: CASTLAGGTYNEQFF.

The chain is built from TRBV20-1 and TRBJ2-5; perhaps D is TRBD1 or TRBD2 (6 bases each). The germline V gene has CDR1 DFQATT and CDR2 SNEGSKA (reference sequence). V was pared by 4 bases and J by 4 bases, with 13 bases between. This CDR3 contains 13 residues. CDR3 amino acids: CSATSGGGETQYF. The CDR3 DNA reads as TGCAGTGCTACGTCCGGGGGCGGAGAGACCCAGTACTTC.